Below are 7 T cell receptor beta chains sequenced from a single sample in a study of cytomegalovirus exposure and HLA in healthy donors. Primers included in the PCR were 60 Vbeta and 13 Jbeta primers. The table came from immunoSEQ multiplex PCR; TCRdb's copy has only in-frame clones and leaves some out. The table has 150,000 to 200,000 clones, around 74% seen once. Sequenced material: PBMCs. The receptors originated from a girl aged 10 to 17 in good health and CMV-seropositive.

The chain joins TRBV11-2 to TRBJ2-7, with 7 bases matching TRBD2. CDR1 and CDR2 from the germline V gene are SGHAT and FQNNGV. Trimming cost V 6 bases and J 4 bases; bases outside gene matches: 15. This CDR3 has 16 amino acids. The CDR3 sequence is CASRPRGRGGTYEQYF. CDR3 nucleotides: TGTGCCAGCAGGCCTAGAGGCCGGGGAGGGACTTACGAGCAGTACTTC.

The gene calls are TRBV11-3 and TRBJ1-3; D is uncertain. In germline, CDR1 is SGHNT, CDR2 YENEEA. The V and J ends lost 5 bases and 0 bases respectively, with 5 bases between them. The CDR3 covers 13 residues. The DNA of the CDR3 is TGTGCCAGCAGCACTAACTCTGGAAACACCATATATTTT. Amino acid sequence: CASSTNSGNTIYF. The full variable domain, its missing parts supplied by reference TRBV11-3 and TRBJ1-3, is EAGVVQSPRYKIIEKKQPVAFWCNPISGHNTLYWYLQNLGQGPELLIRYENEEAVDDSQLPKDRFSAERLKGVDSTLKIQPAELGDSAVYLCASSTNSGNTIYFGEGSWLTVV.

The V gene is TRBV25-1, the J gene TRBJ2-7; 8 bases map to TRBD2. CDR1 and CDR2 (germline): MGHDK, SYGVNS. This CDR3 has 15 residues. J gave up 1 base and V 9 bases, and 11 bases lay outside the gene matches. The CDR3 DNA follows: TGTGCCAGTCAAACCGGGGGGGGTGCGTCCTACGAGCAGTACTTC. Protein product: CASQTGGGASYEQYF.

The rearrangement joins TRBV27 to TRBJ2-1; no reliable D call. Germline CDR1 reads MNHEY; CDR2 reads SMNVEV (reference sequence). This CDR3 has 11 amino acids. V was clipped by 7 bases and J by 9 bases, with 10 bases between them. CDR3 loop: CASTFGSEQFF. The CDR3 nucleotides read TGTGCCAGCACATTTGGTAGTGAGCAGTTCTTC.

CDR3 nucleotide sequence: TGTGCCAGCAGCTTAGGGGCAGGGTCTCCCACCGGGGAGCTGTTTTTT. Protein sequence: CASSLGAGSPTGELFF. The chain links TRBV7-9 to TRBJ2-2; tentative D call: TRBD1 (5 bases). Trimming shortened V by 1 base and J by 4 bases, and 13 bases separated the two germline ends. Germline assignment: CDR1 SEHNR and CDR2 FQNEAQ (reference sequence). This CDR3 comprises 16 residues.

The chain recombines TRBV25-1 with TRBJ2-3, with a tentative D call TRBD2 (6 bases). CDR1 MGHDK and CDR2 SYGVNS come from the germline V gene. V shed 6 bases and J shed 7 bases, with 23 bases lying between them. The CDR3 runs to 16 residues. The chain's CDR3 is CASRWLGRSWVYTQYF. CDR3 coding DNA: TGTGCCAGCAGGTGGCTCGGGAGATCGTGGGTCTATACGCAGTATTTT.

The chain employs TRBV4-1 and TRBJ2-3, with D perhaps matching TRBD1 (5 bases). The ends were cut back, 1 base at V and 2 bases at J, with 19 bases in the middle. The germline V gene has CDR1 MGHRA and CDR2 YSYEKL. The CDR3 is made up of 18 amino acids. The DNA for the CDR3 is TGCGCCAGCAGCCAAGGTGTCCCTCAGGGCTATTACACAGATACGCAGTATTTT. This gives the protein CASSQGVPQGYYTDTQYF.